This T cell receptor beta chain was profiled in a study of monozygotic twins with inflammatory bowel disease. Germline CDR1 MNHEY, CDR2 SVGAGI. This CDR3 spans 14 amino acids. TCRdb derives one entry per CDR3 protein from the 5' RACE reads, leaving out DNA. With 140,000 to 150,000 distinct CDR3 sequences in the sample, the ten largest clones hold 1% to 1.5%. Sequencing input: blood. This TCR came from a human donor with ulcerative colitis or Crohn's disease, or a healthy co-twin of an affected twin (not recorded which). The chain links TRBV6-5 to TRBJ2-7. CDR3 region: CASSLSGGPYEQYF.